This T cell receptor (beta chain) stems from a study of T cells in localized non-small cell lung cancer. Measured with immunoSEQ multiplex PCR; TCRdb has only the in-frame clones, and not every one. The sample has more than 20,000 clones, roughly 87% seen once. Overall study findings and caveats: Clonality of T cells reached its maximum in uninvolved adjacent lung, surpassing tumor.

Regarding this clone: Its target is not known.

In germline, CDR1 is LNHDA, CDR2 SQIVND (reference sequence). V was shortened by 4 bases and J by 4 bases, with 14 bases between the two germline ends. The CDR3 is made up of 14 amino acids. Sequenced here: peripheral blood, sampled before any cancer treatment. The origin of this receptor is an older male donor with stage I squamous cell lung carcinoma. The chain recombines TRBV19 with TRBJ2-7; TRBD2 is a possible D gene (5 bases). The CDR3 DNA reads TGTGCCAGTAGTAATAGGACGGGATCTTACGAGCAGTACTTC. The encoded protein is CASSNRTGSYEQYF.